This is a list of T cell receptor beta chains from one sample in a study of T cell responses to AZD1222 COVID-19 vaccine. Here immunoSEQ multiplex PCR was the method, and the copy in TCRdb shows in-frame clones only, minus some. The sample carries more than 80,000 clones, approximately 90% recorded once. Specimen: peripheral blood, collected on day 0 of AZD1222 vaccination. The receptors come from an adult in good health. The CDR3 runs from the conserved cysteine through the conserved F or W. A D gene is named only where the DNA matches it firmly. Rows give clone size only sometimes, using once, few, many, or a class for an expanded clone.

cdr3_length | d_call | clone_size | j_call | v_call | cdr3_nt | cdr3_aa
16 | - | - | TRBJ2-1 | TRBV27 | TGTGCCAGCAGGCCTCGAGCGACGGCCGGCTACAATGAGCAGTTCTTC | CASRPRATAGYNEQFF
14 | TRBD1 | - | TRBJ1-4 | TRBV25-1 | TGTGCCAGCAGTCCTCAGGGGGCAGGTGAAAAACTGTTTTTT | CASSPQGAGEKLFF
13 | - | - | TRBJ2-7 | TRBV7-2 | TGTGCCAGCAGCTTAGTTACGGACTACGAGCAGTACTTC | CASSLVTDYEQYF
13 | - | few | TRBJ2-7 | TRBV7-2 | TGTGCCAGCAGCTTGACGACTATCCACGAGCAGTACTTC | CASSLTTIHEQYF
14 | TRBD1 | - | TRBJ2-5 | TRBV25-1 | TGTGCCAGCAGTGGGTGGCAGGGGGAAGAGACCCAGTACTTC | CASSGWQGEETQYF
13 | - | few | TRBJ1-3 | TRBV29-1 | TGCAGCGCCGCGGACAGAACGGGAAACACCATATATTTT | CSAADRTGNTIYF
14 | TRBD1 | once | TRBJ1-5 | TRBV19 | TGTGCCAGTAGTGCCCGGACAGGATGGCAGCCCCAGCATTTT | CASSARTGWQPQHF
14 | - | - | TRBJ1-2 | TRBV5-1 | TGCGCCAGCAGCTTGCTGGGCGGGAACTATGGCTACACCTTC | CASSLLGGNYGYTF
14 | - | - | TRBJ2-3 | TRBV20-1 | TGCAGTGCTAGTGACCGCTCAGGGCCAGATACGCAGTATTTT | CSASDRSGPDTQYF
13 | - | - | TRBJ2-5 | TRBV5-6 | TGTGCCAGCAGCTTGTACGGGGGCGAGACCCAGTACTTC | CASSLYGGETQYF
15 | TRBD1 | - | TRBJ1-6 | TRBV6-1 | TGTGCCAGCAGTGAAATGGGACAGGTTAATTCACCCCTCCACTTT | CASSEMGQVNSPLHF
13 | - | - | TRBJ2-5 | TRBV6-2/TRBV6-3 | TGTGCCAGCAGTTACTGGGGTGGAGAGACCCAGTACTTC | CASSYWGGETQYF
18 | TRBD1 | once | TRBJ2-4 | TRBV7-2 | TGTGCCAGCAGCTTATACCCCCGGGACAGTGGAGCCAAAAACATTCAGTACTTC | CASSLYPRDSGAKNIQYF